This T cell receptor (beta chain) was sequenced during a study of shared clonotypes between healthy human individuals. Findings and caveats of the study: Only blood was sampled, and tissue TCR repertoires likely differ from blood ones. Memory subsets generally showed lower estimated richness than naive subsets.

Data came from immunoSEQ multiplex PCR; TCRdb stores just in-frame clones and leaves some out. The sample has approximately 1,000,000 clones; roughly 74% are singletons. The CDR3 is 15 residues long. With 8 bases clipped from V and 5 bases from J, the junction kept 14 bases outside the gene matches. The germline V gene has CDR1 SNHLY and CDR2 FYNNEI. Researchers partitioned CD4+ cells into CD45RA+ naive and CD45RA-negative memory subsets. Notes on this clone: Its cognate antigen is unknown.

This clonotype originated in a young man in good health. Some clones in this sample may be carry-over from other donors' samples. This chain joins TRBV2 and TRBJ2-5; 7 bases match TRBD1. The specimen was memory CD4+ T cells from PBMCs. Specified subset: CD45RA-negative fraction. In DNA, the CDR3 is TGTGCCAGCCGCCGGGACAGTGGTGGTTCGGAGACCCAGTACTTC. Amino acid sequence: CASRRDSGGSETQYF.